What follows are 14 T cell receptor beta chains derived from one specimen sequenced in a study of T cells in Graves' hyperthyroidism and ophthalmopathy. RNA transcripts yielded amplified TCR beta CDR3 regions. The HTBI primer set was used in a first-round RT-PCR of the TCR CDR3. TCRdb processed the multiplex PCR reads anew with MiXCR; each CDR3 protein has one entry. The table has 600,000 to 650,000 distinct CDR3 sequences, roughly 17% seen once; the top ten hold approximately 3.9%. Specimen: blood. The source is a woman aged 25 to 39 with Graves' hyperthyroidism.

The V call is TRBV20-1, the J call TRBJ2-2; TRBD1 is a possible D gene (5 bases). This CDR3 is built from 13 residues. V was clipped by 6 bases and J by 3 bases, with 11 bases between them. The germline CDR1 and CDR2 sequences are DFQATT and SNEGSKA (reference sequence). This CDR3 reads CSATGQYTGELFF. In DNA, the CDR3 is TGCAGTGCAACCGGACAATACACCGGGGAGCTGTTTTTT.

The chain links TRBV7-2 to TRBJ2-1; the match to TRBD2 covers 12 bases. V gave up 5 bases and J gave up 6 bases; unmatched junction bases: 8. Germline loops: CDR1 SGHTA, CDR2 FQGNSA. This CDR3 has 16 amino acids. CDR3 amino acids: CASSDLTSGRLNEQFF. In DNA, the CDR3 is TGTGCCAGCAGCGACCTGACTAGCGGGAGACTCAATGAGCAGTTCTTC.

This clonotype was seen ten or more times. The V call is TRBV12-3 or TRBV12-4, the J call TRBJ2-6; D not certain. V was cut by 5 bases and J by 6 bases, with 11 bases left in between. The CDR3 loop spans 14 amino acids. CDR3 DNA sequence: TGTGCCAGCAGTACGGTCGCACTGGCCAACGTCCTGACTTTC. It codes for CASSTVALANVLTF.

This clonotype was recorded at least ten times. The genes are TRBV11-3 and TRBJ2-2; D gene uncertain. Trimming stripped 4 bases from V and 1 base from J, with 19 bases between. The CDR3 loop spans 18 amino acids. Germline values: CDR1 SGHNT, CDR2 YENEEA. CDR3: CASSSITPVPWNTGELFF. CDR3 sequence (DNA): TGTGCCAGCAGCTCGATTACTCCGGTACCCTGGAACACCGGGGAGCTGTTTTTT.

This clonotype showed up just a few times. The chain links TRBV20-1 to TRBJ2-3, with 7 bases lining up with TRBD1. V dropped 5 bases and J dropped 0; count of bases not matched to a gene: 5. CDR1 is DFQATT and CDR2 is SNEGSKA in the germline V gene (reference sequence). The CDR3 contains 14 residues. Here the CDR3 DNA reads TGCAGTGCTCGGAAGGGGGCGAGCACAGATACGCAGTATTTT. This gives the protein CSARKGASTDTQYF.

At least ten counts were recorded for this clonotype. The J gene is TRBJ2-7, the V gene TRBV20-1; 7 positions agree with TRBD2. This CDR3 region has 12 residues. The germline CDR1 and CDR2 sequences are DFQATT and SNEGSKA (reference sequence). J was trimmed by 6 bases and V by 8 bases; bases with no gene match: 10. The CDR3 nucleotides read TGCAGTACGAAGTTGACTAGCAGCGAGCAGTACTTC. Translating it yields CSTKLTSSEQYF.

This clonotype was seen more than once but under ten times. The rearrangement links TRBV20-1 to TRBJ2-5; D is unclear. V lost 0 bases and J lost 2, with 13 bases in between. The V gene's germline CDR1 is DFQATT and CDR2 SNEGSKA (reference sequence). The CDR3 contains 15 residues. The CDR3 coding sequence is TGCAGTGCTAGAGATCGGTGGCGGTTACAAGAGACCCAGTACTTC. This translates into CSARDRWRLQETQYF.

This clonotype was observed many times. V and J are TRBV28 and TRBJ2-3; D may be TRBD1 (6 bases). CDR1 and CDR2 (germline): MDHEN, SYDVKM. Deletions cut 2 bases from V and 3 bases from J, with 12 bases between. The CDR3 consists of 15 residues. CDR3 sequence reads: CASSLGYRVTDTQYF. CDR3 in DNA: TGTGCCAGCAGTTTAGGGTACAGGGTGACAGATACGCAGTATTTT.

The chain employs TRBV9 and TRBJ2-1, with D perhaps matching TRBD2 (5 bases). The CDR3 spans 14 residues. The V end lost 4 bases, the J end lost 9 bases, and 17 bases lay between the germline ends. CDR1 SGDLS and CDR2 YYNGEE come from the germline V gene. CDR3: CASSPRASLPEQFF. In nucleotides, the CDR3 is TGTGCCAGCAGCCCCCGGGCTAGCCTACCTGAGCAGTTCTTC.

The V gene is TRBV20-1, the J gene TRBJ1-2, with D possibly matching TRBD1 (5 bases). Trimming took 5 bases from V and 5 from J, leaving 21 bases between them. The germline V gene has CDR1 DFQATT and CDR2 SNEGSKA (reference sequence). There are 15 residues in the CDR3. The CDR3 DNA reads as TGCAGTGCTCATCACGGGACGAGCGGGGCATATGGCTACACCTTC. Residues: CSAHHGTSGAYGYTF.

The CDR3 sequence is CASSPLGGGVYEQYF. CDR3 coding DNA: TGTGCCAGCTCACCGCTCGGCGGGGGTGTTTACGAGCAGTACTTC. The genes are TRBV18 and TRBJ2-7; 7 nucleotides line up with TRBD2. This CDR3 spans 15 amino acids. The junction had 9 bases not matched to a gene; V was cut back by 3 bases and J by 4 bases. Looked up from germline, CDR1 is KGHSH and CDR2 is LQKENI.

As regards this clonotype: This may be a read error: a much more frequent sequence differs by one nucleotide. Without the conserved terminal phenylalanine or tryptophan, this CDR3 likely stems from a read error. The V and J genes are TRBV30 and TRBJ1-5, with 7 positions matching TRBD1. Germline values: CDR1 GTSNPN, CDR2 SVGIG (reference sequence). V trimming: 3 bases; J trimming: 2 bases; junction bases outside the gene matches: 4. The CDR3 extends over 14 amino acids. DNA of the CDR3: TGTGCCTGGAGCGTTGGACAGGGCAATCAGCCCCAGCATTCT. Its protein product is CAWSVGQGNQPQHS.

This clonotype appeared many times. This chain joins TRBV28 and TRBJ1-5; D gene unclear. The V and J ends lost 3 bases and 5 bases respectively, with 5 bases between them. The CDR3 covers 12 residues. CDR1 and CDR2 (germline): MDHEN, SYDVKM. The CDR3 region has the DNA TGTGCCAGCAGTTTCTGGGATCAGCCCCAGCATTTT. Translation: CASSFWDQPQHF.

At least ten counts were recorded for this clonotype. This chain uses TRBV24-1 with TRBJ2-3; 8 nucleotides match TRBD2. The germline gives CDR1 KGHDR, CDR2 SFDVKD. With V trimmed by 5 bases and J by 3 bases, 6 bases remained unmatched. CDR3 length: 15 amino acids. Written as DNA, the CDR3 is TGTGCCACCAGTGTTAACCGGGGGGGGACAGATACGCAGTATTTT. This sequence encodes CATSVNRGGTDTQYF.